A selection of T cell receptor beta chains follows, all from one sample in a study of blood T cell repertoires in COVID-19. Only in-frame clones appear in the TCRdb table, and some are missing; sequencing was by immunoSEQ multiplex PCR. The sample shows 85,000 to 100,000 clones, around 80% of them seen only once. Sample: peripheral blood. The receptors were sampled from a man aged 50-59 years who had recovered from COVID-19. The CDR3 runs from the conserved cysteine through the conserved F or W.

v_gene,j_gene,CDR3aa
TRBV3-1/TRBV3-2,TRBJ1-4,CASRADRGGEKLFF
TRBV27,TRBJ1-2,CASSFIDRGRGYTF
TRBV7-9,TRBJ2-5,CATTGTLQETQYF
TRBV19,TRBJ1-6,CASSNGDRLSPLHF
TRBV28,TRBJ1-5,CASSLSGGYSNQPQHF
TRBV2,TRBJ2-3,CASSEARGLAGDTQYF
TRBV18,TRBJ1-6,CASSPGTDYNSPLHF
TRBV11-3,TRBJ2-3,CASSSRQGARADTQYF
TRBV7-2,TRBJ2-7,CASSISGISYEQYF
TRBV12-5,TRBJ2-3,CASGLEGDSSTDTQYF
TRBV28,TRBJ1-6,CASRINTGVGSPLHF
TRBV5-1,TRBJ2-2,CASSLIAGDPTGELFF
TRBV7-3,TRBJ1-1,CASSLTQGTEAFF
TRBV4-3,TRBJ2-2,CASSLSGGNTGELFF
TRBV4-1,TRBJ1-1,CASSQDHQRAEAFF
TRBV7-2,TRBJ2-4,CASSRGQGMIFPQYF
TRBV4-2,TRBJ2-3,CASSQERGGPDTQYF
TRBV2,TRBJ1-1,CASSEAGQGMGAFF
TRBV14,TRBJ1-1,CASSPRDRTMNTEAFF
TRBV28,TRBJ1-3,CASYLGSKPSGNTIYF
TRBV3-1/TRBV3-2,TRBJ2-5,CASSHSGAGETQYF
TRBV7-3,TRBJ1-6,CASSPNLNSPLHF
TRBV9,TRBJ2-1,CASSLEMVSYNEQFF
TRBV11-2,TRBJ2-2,CASSLRDSFRELFF
TRBV7-8,TRBJ1-3,CASSLQTGAPGDTIYF
TRBV7-8,TRBJ2-3,CASSSSPADTQYF
TRBV9,TRBJ2-1,CASSVAGISSYNEQFF
TRBV28,TRBJ2-4,CASSQLTRTEKNIQYF
TRBV3-1/TRBV3-2,TRBJ2-2,CASSQGRTSGTGELFF
TRBV18,TRBJ2-1,CASSPRGSYNEQFF
TRBV9,TRBJ2-2,CASSVDSGNTGELFF
TRBV2,TRBJ2-3,CASSEAQGTDTQYF
TRBV10-3,TRBJ2-1,CAISEASGGLWEQFF
TRBV5-1,TRBJ1-6,CASSLFPPGNNSPLHF
TRBV5-1,TRBJ1-4,CASTQEGGEEKLFF
TRBV9,TRBJ2-1,CASSPTSGGLNEQFF
TRBV5-8,TRBJ2-5,CASSLGQGKGETQYF
TRBV9,TRBJ1-5,CASSPPKLQGCSNQPQHF
TRBV19,TRBJ1-5,CASREQGGRNQPQHF
TRBV7-9,TRBJ2-1,CASSSRGSGRNEQFF
TRBV25-1,TRBJ1-1,CASIQGLNTEAFF
TRBV28,TRBJ2-7,CASSLASGRAGEQYF
TRBV7-8,TRBJ2-3,CASSPKAGATDTQYF
TRBV27,TRBJ1-1,CASSLDRGRGTEAFF
TRBV28,TRBJ1-4,CASSLSLEKLFF
TRBV18,TRBJ2-7,CASSLGLAESYEQYF
TRBV11-2,TRBJ2-2,CASSLALAIGELFF
TRBV29-1,TRBJ2-5,CSVSIETQYF
TRBV7-2,TRBJ2-7,CASSLASGAYEQYF
TRBV2,TRBJ1-4,CASTRDGGEKLFF
TRBV11-2,TRBJ1-3,CASTTPGLSGNTIYF
TRBV19,TRBJ2-1,CASRGLAGGGEQFF
TRBV23-1,TRBJ1-1,CASSQSRGGTEAFF
TRBV18,TRBJ1-2,CASYNNYGYTF
TRBV9,TRBJ1-2,CASSFRDSPYGYTF
TRBV2,TRBJ1-2,CASSPQGLLIADGYTF